Listed below are T cell receptor beta chains from one sample, sequenced in a study of cytomegalovirus exposure and HLA in healthy donors. Sequenced by immunoSEQ multiplex PCR; TCRdb stores in-frame clones only, minus some. The listing contains about 58,000 clones. Sequencing was done on a sample of PBMCs. Receptor source: a woman between 18 and 29 years old in good health and CMV-seronegative. CDR3s include the opening cysteine and the closing phenylalanine or tryptophan. Each record gives: V gene, D gene, J gene, CDR3 protein, CDR3 DNA. D genes are given only for firm matches.

v_gene: TRBV7-8
d_gene: .
j_gene: TRBJ1-2
CDR3aa: CASSLDRPLYYGYTF
CDR3nt: TGTGCCAGCAGCTTAGACAGGCCCCTCTACTATGGCTACACCTTC

v_gene: TRBV6-1
d_gene: TRBD2
j_gene: TRBJ2-1
CDR3aa: CASSEASSGDPDNEQFF
CDR3nt: TGTGCCAGCAGTGAAGCGTCTAGCGGGGATCCGGACAATGAGCAGTTCTTC

v_gene: TRBV6-5
d_gene: TRBD1
j_gene: TRBJ1-2
CDR3aa: CASSQGGIGYTF
CDR3nt: TGTGCCAGCAGTCAGGGGGGTATCGGCTACACCTTC

v_gene: TRBV18
d_gene: .
j_gene: TRBJ1-5
CDR3aa: CASSPGPGWNQPQHF
CDR3nt: TGTGCCAGCTCACCAGGACCAGGGTGGAATCAGCCCCAGCATTTT

v_gene: TRBV6-5
d_gene: .
j_gene: TRBJ2-7
CDR3aa: CASSSRDEQYF
CDR3nt: TGTGCCAGCAGTTCCCGTGACGAGCAGTACTTC

v_gene: TRBV5-1
d_gene: TRBD1
j_gene: TRBJ1-2
CDR3aa: CASSAGQAVDGGYTF
CDR3nt: TGCGCCAGCAGCGCGGGACAGGCGGTCGATGGAGGCTACACCTTC

v_gene: TRBV7-2
d_gene: .
j_gene: TRBJ1-5
CDR3aa: CASSLASGANQPQHF
CDR3nt: TGTGCCAGCAGCTTAGCGTCTGGGGCTAACCAGCCCCAGCATTTT

v_gene: TRBV7-7
d_gene: .
j_gene: TRBJ1-6
CDR3aa: CASSLAARASLYNSPLHF
CDR3nt: TGTGCTAGCAGCTTAGCGGCCAGGGCGTCCCTCTATAATTCACCCCTCCACTTT

v_gene: TRBV2
d_gene: .
j_gene: TRBJ1-1
CDR3aa: CASSVAGVAEAFF
CDR3nt: TGTGCCAGCAGTGTTGCAGGGGTGGCTGAAGCTTTCTTT

v_gene: TRBV5-1
d_gene: .
j_gene: TRBJ1-1
CDR3aa: CASSLTRSIAFF
CDR3nt: TGCGCCAGCAGCTTGACTAGATCAATAGCTTTCTTT

v_gene: TRBV6-1
d_gene: TRBD2
j_gene: TRBJ2-7
CDR3aa: CASTGSPGLADEQYF
CDR3nt: TGTGCCAGCACTGGATCTCCGGGACTAGCGGACGAGCAGTACTTC

v_gene: TRBV5-1
d_gene: .
j_gene: TRBJ1-1
CDR3aa: CASSFPERGNTEAFF
CDR3nt: TGCGCCAGCAGCTTCCCTGAAAGGGGCAACACTGAAGCTTTCTTT

v_gene: TRBV6-5
d_gene: TRBD2
j_gene: TRBJ2-1
CDR3aa: CASRARLASYNEQFF
CDR3nt: TGTGCCAGCAGAGCCAGACTAGCCTCCTACAATGAGCAGTTCTTC

v_gene: TRBV2
d_gene: .
j_gene: TRBJ1-5
CDR3aa: CASGRQIDQPQHF
CDR3nt: TGTGCCAGCGGGCGACAGATTGATCAGCCCCAGCATTTT

v_gene: TRBV6-1
d_gene: .
j_gene: TRBJ2-7
CDR3aa: CASGGTFTYEQYF
CDR3nt: TGTGCCAGCGGGGGGACGTTTACCTACGAGCAGTACTTC

v_gene: TRBV20-1
d_gene: TRBD1
j_gene: TRBJ2-1
CDR3aa: CSASQTGGQFF
CDR3nt: TGCAGTGCTAGCCAGACAGGGGGTCAGTTCTTC

v_gene: TRBV6-5
d_gene: TRBD2
j_gene: TRBJ2-5
CDR3aa: CASSYSTMGGETQYF
CDR3nt: TGTGCCAGCAGTTACTCGACTATGGGGGGGGAGACCCAGTACTTC

v_gene: TRBV7-9
d_gene: TRBD1
j_gene: TRBJ1-1
CDR3aa: CASSSSMGQTITEAFF
CDR3nt: TGTGCCAGCAGCTCATCCATGGGACAGACCATCACTGAAGCTTTCTTT